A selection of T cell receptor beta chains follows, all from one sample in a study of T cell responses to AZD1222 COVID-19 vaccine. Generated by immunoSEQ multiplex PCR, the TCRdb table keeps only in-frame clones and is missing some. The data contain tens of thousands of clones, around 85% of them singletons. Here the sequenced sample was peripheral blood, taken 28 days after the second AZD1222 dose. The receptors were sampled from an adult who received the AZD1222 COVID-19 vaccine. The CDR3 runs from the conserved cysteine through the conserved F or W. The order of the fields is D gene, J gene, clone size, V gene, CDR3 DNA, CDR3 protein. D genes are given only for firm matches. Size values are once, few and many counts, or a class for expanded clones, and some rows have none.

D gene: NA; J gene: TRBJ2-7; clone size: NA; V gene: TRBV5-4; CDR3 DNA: TGTGCCAGCAGCCCGGGGGCAGGGGCGGGTTGGGTCTACGAGCAGTACTTC; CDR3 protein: CASSPGAGAGWVYEQYF
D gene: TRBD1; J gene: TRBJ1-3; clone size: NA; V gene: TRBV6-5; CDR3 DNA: TGTGCCAGCAGTTACCGGGACAGGGGCTATGGTTACACCATATATTTT; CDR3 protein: CASSYRDRGYGYTIYF
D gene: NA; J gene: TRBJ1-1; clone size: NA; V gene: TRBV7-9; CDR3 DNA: TGTGCCAGCAGCTTGTCCTTTACAGGGAACACTGAAGCTTTCTTT; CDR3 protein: CASSLSFTGNTEAFF
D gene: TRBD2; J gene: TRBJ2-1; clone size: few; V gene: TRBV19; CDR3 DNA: TGTGCCAGTACCGACCTAGCGGGGGGATACAACGGTGAGCAGTTCTTC; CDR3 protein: CASTDLAGGYNGEQFF
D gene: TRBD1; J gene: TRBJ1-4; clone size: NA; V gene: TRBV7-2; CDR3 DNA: TGTGCCAGCAGCTCAGCGGACAGGTTAGGAGAAAAACTGTTTTTT; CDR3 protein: CASSSADRLGEKLFF
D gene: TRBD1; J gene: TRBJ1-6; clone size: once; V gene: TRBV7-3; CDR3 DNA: TGTGCCAGCAGCCCCCGTGGACAGGGGAACAATTCACCCCTCCACTTT; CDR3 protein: CASSPRGQGNNSPLHF
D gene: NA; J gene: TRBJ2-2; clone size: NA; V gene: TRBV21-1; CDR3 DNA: TGTGCCAGCAGCATTCTCACAGGGATTCTGCTCGGGGAGCTGTTTTTT; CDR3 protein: CASSILTGILLGELFF
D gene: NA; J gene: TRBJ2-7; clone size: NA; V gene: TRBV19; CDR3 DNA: TGTGCCAGTAGTCCCGGGCAGGCCTACGAGCAGTACTTC; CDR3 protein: CASSPGQAYEQYF
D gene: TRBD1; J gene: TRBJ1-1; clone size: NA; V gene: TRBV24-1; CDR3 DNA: TGTGCCACCAGTGATTCACGACAGGGGGCGTCTGCTGAAGCTTTCTTT; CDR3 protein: CATSDSRQGASAEAFF
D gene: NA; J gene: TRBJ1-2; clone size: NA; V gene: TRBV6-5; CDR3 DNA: TGTGCCAGCAGTTACGAACAGAAGTATGGCTACACCTTC; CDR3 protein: CASSYEQKYGYTF
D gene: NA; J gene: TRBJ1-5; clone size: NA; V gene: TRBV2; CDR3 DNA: TGTGCCAGCAGTGAATCGAGGACAGCGAATCAGCCCCAGCATTTT; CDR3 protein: CASSESRTANQPQHF
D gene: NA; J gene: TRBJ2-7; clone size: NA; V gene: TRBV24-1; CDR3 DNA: TGTGCCACCAGGGCCCGGGGGCTCTCCTACGAGCAGTACTTC; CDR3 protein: CATRARGLSYEQYF
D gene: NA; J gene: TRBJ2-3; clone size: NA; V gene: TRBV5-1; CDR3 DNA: TGCGCCAGCAGCTTGGGGTCTAGAGGGGATACGCAGTATTTT; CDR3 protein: CASSLGSRGDTQYF
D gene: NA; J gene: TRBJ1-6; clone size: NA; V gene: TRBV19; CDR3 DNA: TGTGCCAGTAGTATAGATGGGAAGGCCGGACCACCCCTCCACTTT; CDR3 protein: CASSIDGKAGPPLHF
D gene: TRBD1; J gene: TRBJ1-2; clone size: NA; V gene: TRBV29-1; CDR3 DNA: TGCAGCGTTGCGACAGGGGAATCCGGCTATGGCTACACCTTC; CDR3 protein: CSVATGESGYGYTF
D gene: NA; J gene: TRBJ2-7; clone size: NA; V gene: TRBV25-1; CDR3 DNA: TGTGCCAGCAGTGCCCAAACGGTGTCCTACGAGCAGTACTTC; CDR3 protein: CASSAQTVSYEQYF
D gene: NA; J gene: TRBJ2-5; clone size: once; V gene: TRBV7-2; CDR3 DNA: TGTGCCAGCAGCGGCCGGGACGCCGTCCAAGAGACCCAGTACTTC; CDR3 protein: CASSGRDAVQETQYF
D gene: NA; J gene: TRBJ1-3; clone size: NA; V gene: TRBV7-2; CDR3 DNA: TGTGCCAGCAGAGTTCGCCTCGGGGCTTCTGGAAACACCATATATTTT; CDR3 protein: CASRVRLGASGNTIYF
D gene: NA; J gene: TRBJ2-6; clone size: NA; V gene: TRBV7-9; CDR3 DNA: TGTGCCAGCAGCCCCCCCGGGGCCAACGTCCTGACTTTC; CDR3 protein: CASSPPGANVLTF
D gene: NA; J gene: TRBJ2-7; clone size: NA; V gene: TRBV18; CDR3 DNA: TGTGCCAGCTCGACATCAAGTCGGGACGAGCAGTACTTC; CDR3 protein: CASSTSSRDEQYF
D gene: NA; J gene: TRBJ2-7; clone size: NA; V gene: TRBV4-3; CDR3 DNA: TGCGCCAGCAGCCAAGATCCTGTAGGGCAGGCTTACTACGAGCAGTACTTC; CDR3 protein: CASSQDPVGQAYYEQYF
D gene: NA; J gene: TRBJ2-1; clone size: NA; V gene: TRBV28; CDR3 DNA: TGTGCCAGCAGTTTATCAGGGGGAGGGCTCAATGAGCAGTTCTTC; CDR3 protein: CASSLSGGGLNEQFF
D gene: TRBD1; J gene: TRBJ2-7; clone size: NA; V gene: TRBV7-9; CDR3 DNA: TGTGCCAGCAGCCCCTTCCCCGGACAGGGGCCTGACTCCTACGAGCAGTACTTC; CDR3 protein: CASSPFPGQGPDSYEQYF
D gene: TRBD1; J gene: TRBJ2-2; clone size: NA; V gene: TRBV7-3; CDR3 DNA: TGTGCCAGCAGCAATACAGGGGTCACCGGGGAGCTGTTTTTT; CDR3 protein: CASSNTGVTGELFF
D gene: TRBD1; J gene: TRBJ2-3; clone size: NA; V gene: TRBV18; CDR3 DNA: TGTGCCAGCTCACCATTCGGGACAGGAAGCACAGATACGCAGTATTTT; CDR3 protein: CASSPFGTGSTDTQYF
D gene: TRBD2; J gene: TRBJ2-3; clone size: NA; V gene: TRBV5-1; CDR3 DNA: TGCGCCAGCAGCTTGAGGGGTGCGGGGGAAGATACGCAGTATTTT; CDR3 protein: CASSLRGAGEDTQYF
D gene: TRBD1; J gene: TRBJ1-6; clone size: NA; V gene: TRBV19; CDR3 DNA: TGTGCCAGTAGCCCCGGGACAGGCCTCTATAATTCACCCCTCCACTTT; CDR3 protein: CASSPGTGLYNSPLHF
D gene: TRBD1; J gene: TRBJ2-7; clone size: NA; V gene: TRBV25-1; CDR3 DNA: TGTGCCAGCAGTGAATACAGGGGGTCCCACTACGAGCAGTACTTC; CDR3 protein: CASSEYRGSHYEQYF
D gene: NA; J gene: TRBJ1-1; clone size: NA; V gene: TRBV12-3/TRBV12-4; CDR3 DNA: TGTGCCAGCACATTGCGGGGAGGGACTGAAGCTTTCTTT; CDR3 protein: CASTLRGGTEAFF
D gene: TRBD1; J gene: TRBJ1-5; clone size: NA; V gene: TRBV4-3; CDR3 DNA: TGCGCCAGCAGCCAGTACACAGGGGGCGGACAGCCCCAGCATTTT; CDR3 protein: CASSQYTGGGQPQHF
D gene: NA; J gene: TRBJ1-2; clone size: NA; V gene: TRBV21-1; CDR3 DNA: TGTGCCAGCAGTTCTCGGGGCAGGTCCTACTATGGCTACACCTTC; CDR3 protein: CASSSRGRSYYGYTF
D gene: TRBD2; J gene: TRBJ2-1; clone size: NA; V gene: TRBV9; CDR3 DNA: TGTGCCAGCAACAGTGCGGGGGTCTACAATGAGCAGTTCTTC; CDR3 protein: CASNSAGVYNEQFF
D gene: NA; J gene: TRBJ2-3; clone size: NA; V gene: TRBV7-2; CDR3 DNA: TGTGCCAGCAGCTTAGCAGGAGGGAGTTTGGCAGATACGCAGTATTTT; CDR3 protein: CASSLAGGSLADTQYF
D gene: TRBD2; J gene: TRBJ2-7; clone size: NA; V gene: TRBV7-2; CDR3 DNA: TGTGCCAGCAGCCCGGGGGGGTATAGCTACGAGCAGTACTTC; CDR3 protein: CASSPGGYSYEQYF
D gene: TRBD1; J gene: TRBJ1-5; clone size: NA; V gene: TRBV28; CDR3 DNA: TGTGCCAGCAGCCCTCACTCACAGGGGGCCGAGGAGCAGCCCCAGCATTTT; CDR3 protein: CASSPHSQGAEEQPQHF
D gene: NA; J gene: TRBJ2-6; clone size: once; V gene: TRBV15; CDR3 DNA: TGTGCCACCAGCAGCACTATGGCCAACGTCCTGACTTTC; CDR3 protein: CATSSTMANVLTF
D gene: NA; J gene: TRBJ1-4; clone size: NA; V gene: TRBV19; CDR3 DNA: TGTGCCAGTAGGACAGGTTATAATGAAAAACTGTTTTTT; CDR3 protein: CASRTGYNEKLFF
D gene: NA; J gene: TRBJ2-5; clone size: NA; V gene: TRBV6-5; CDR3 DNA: TGTGCCAGCAGGAGGGATTGGAGGGAGACCCAGTACTTC; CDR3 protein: CASRRDWRETQYF
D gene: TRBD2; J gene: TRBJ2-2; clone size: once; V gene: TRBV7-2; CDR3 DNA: TGTGCCAGCAGCTTAGTGGCTAGCGGGGGGGCCGGCACCGGGGAGCTGTTTTTT; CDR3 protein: CASSLVASGGAGTGELFF
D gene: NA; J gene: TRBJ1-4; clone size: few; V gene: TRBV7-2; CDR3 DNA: TGTGCCAGCAACGTCCATGGGGCTGGGGAAAAACTGTTTTTT; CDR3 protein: CASNVHGAGEKLFF
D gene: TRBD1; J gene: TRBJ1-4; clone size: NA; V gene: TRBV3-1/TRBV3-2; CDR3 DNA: TGTGCCAGCAGCCGACAGGGTTCTTTTAATGAAAAACTGTTTTTT; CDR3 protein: CASSRQGSFNEKLFF
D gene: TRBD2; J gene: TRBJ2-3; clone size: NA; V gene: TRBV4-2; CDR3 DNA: TGTGCCAGCAGCCAAGATAGGATGGGAGGGTTAGATACGCAGTATTTT; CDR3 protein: CASSQDRMGGLDTQYF